This TCR beta chain came from a study of glioma-infiltrating T cells after dendritic cell vaccination. On the study more broadly: Dendritic cells derived from monocytes and pulsed with autologous tumor lysate formed the vaccine.

Input was approximately 2 ug genomic DNA, or all available if less. The primer mix had 60 V beta and 13 J beta primers. Profiled with immunoSEQ multiplex PCR; TCRdb holds only in-frame clones, not every one. The sample has around 67,000 clones, approximately 80% seen once; the top ten hold less than 8%. With V trimmed by 5 bases and J by 6 bases, 8 bases remained unmatched. Germline-derived CDR1 and CDR2 are SGHTA and FQGNSA. The CDR3 is made up of 14 amino acids. Notes on this clone: Its antigen is unknown.

Whole-study findings and limits: No direct clonality-survival link was found; a diverse polyclonal response may matter.

The TCR sequence derives from a human donor with glioblastoma. The chain combines TRBV7-2 with TRBJ1-1; 8 positions match TRBD1. The sample in question was blood, obtained before dendritic cell vaccination. CDR3 sequence: CASSRPDRDAEAFF. CDR3 in DNA: TGTGCCAGCAGCAGACCGGACAGGGACGCTGAAGCTTTCTTT.